This passage covers 5 T cell receptor beta chains from one sample sequenced in a study of chemoradiotherapy in HPV16-positive cancers. Assay used: immunoSEQ multiplex PCR; TCRdb lists only in-frame clones, some missing. The sample has some 13,000 clones, approximately 75% seen once; the top ten hold 8.3%. This sample was gathered from a patient who underwent chemoradiotherapy. The source is a human donor with HPV-associated anogenital cancer.

V and J are TRBV29-1 and TRBJ2-1; D ambiguous. The length of the CDR3 is 11 residues. V lost 4 bases, J lost 5 bases, and 6 bases lay in between. The germline CDR1 and CDR2 sequences are SQVTM and ANQGSEA. The CDR3 region has the DNA TGCAGCGTTGGTAGTGACAATGAGCAGTTCTTC. Translated, it gives CSVGSDNEQFF.

The chain employs TRBV7-2 and TRBJ2-1; D uncertain. The CDR3 spans 13 residues. Germline V gene sequence: CDR1 SGHTA, CDR2 FQGNSA. V dropped 2 bases and J dropped 5 bases, with 7 bases sitting between them. For the CDR3, the DNA is TGTGCCAGCAGCTTATTTATGCACAATGAGCAGTTCTTC. Amino acids: CASSLFMHNEQFF.

Points on this clone: A much larger clonotype is one base distant, so this may be a read error. This sequence joins TRBV6-4 and TRBJ2-2; the D is unclear. The CDR3 runs 13 residues. CDR1 is MRHNA, CDR2 SNTAGT, per germline. Trimming pared 2 bases from V and 0 bases from J, leaving 1 base between. CDR3 protein: CASSDTNTGELFF. The CDR3 nucleotides read TGTGCCAGCAGTGACACGAACACCGGGGAGCTGTTTTTT.

The rearrangement joins TRBV12-5 to TRBJ2-1; 8 positions match TRBD2. Looked up from germline, CDR1 is LGHNT and CDR2 is FRNRAP. V dropped 3 bases and J dropped 10; count of bases not matched to a gene: 5. This CDR3 contains 13 residues. In DNA, the CDR3 is TGTGCTAGTGGTTTAAAGATAGCGGGAGAGCAGTTCTTC. Translating it yields CASGLKIAGEQFF.

There are a few counts of this clone. The chain is built from TRBV4-2 and TRBJ1-2, with D possibly matching TRBD1 (6 bases). The CDR3 extends over 17 amino acids. Germline V gene data show CDR1 as LGHNA and CDR2 as YNFKEQ. Between the trimmed V and J ends, which lost 0 bases and 4 bases, there was a span of 18 bases. The CDR3 loop is CASSQEGLGGHGYGYTF. In DNA form, the CDR3 reads TGTGCCAGCAGCCAAGAGGGGTTAGGGGGGCACGGCTATGGCTACACCTTC.